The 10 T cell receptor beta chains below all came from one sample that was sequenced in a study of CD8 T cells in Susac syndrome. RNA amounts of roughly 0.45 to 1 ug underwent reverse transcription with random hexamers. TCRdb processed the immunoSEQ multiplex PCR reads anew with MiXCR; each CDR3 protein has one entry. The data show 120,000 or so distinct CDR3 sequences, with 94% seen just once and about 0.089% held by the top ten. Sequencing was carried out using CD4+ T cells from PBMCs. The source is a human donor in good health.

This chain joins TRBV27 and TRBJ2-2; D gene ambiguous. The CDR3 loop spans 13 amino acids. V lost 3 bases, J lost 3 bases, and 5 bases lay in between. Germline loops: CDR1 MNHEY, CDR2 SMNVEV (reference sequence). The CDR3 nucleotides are TGTGCCAGCAGTTTGGAGCACACCGGGGAGCTGTTTTTT. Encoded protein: CASSLEHTGELFF.

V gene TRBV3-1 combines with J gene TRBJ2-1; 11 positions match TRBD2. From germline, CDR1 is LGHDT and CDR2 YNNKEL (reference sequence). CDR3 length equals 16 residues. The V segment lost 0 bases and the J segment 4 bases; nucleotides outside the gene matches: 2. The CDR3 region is CASSQDASGGYNEQFF. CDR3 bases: TGTGCCAGCAGCCAAGATGCTAGCGGGGGGTACAATGAGCAGTTCTTC.

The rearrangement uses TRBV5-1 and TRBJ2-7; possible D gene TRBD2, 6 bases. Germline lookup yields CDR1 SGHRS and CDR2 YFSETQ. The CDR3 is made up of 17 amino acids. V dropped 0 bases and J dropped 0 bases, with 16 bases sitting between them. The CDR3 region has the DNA TGCGCCAGCAGCTTGGAATCCGGGACTTTCAGCTCCTACGAGCAGTACTTC. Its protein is CASSLESGTFSSYEQYF.

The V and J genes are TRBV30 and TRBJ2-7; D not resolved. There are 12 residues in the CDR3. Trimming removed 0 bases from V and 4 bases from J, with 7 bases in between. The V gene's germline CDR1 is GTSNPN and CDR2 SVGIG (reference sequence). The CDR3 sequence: CAWSVSLYEQYF. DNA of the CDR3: TGTGCCTGGAGTGTAAGTCTGTACGAGCAGTACTTC.

The CDR3 sequence: CASSPLQGRRTMNTEAFF. The CDR3 DNA is TGTGCCAGCAGTCCCCTACAGGGGAGGAGGACCATGAACACTGAAGCTTTCTTT. The chain recombines TRBV12-3 or TRBV12-4 with TRBJ1-1, with TRBD1 identical over 7 bases. CDR3 size: 18 residues. The V segment lost 5 bases and the J segment 0 bases; nucleotides outside the gene matches: 15.

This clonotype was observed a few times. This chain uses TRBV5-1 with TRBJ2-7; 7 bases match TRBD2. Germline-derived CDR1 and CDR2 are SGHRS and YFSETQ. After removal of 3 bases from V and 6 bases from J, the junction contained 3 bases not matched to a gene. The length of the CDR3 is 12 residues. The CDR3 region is CASSWGEGEQYF. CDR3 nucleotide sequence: TGCGCCAGCAGCTGGGGGGAGGGCGAGCAGTACTTC.

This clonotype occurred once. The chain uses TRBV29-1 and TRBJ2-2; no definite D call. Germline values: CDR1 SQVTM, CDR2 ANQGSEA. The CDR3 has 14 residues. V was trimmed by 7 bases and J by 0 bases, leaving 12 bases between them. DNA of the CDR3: TGCAGCGCGCTGTATTCAGCGAACACCGGGGAGCTGTTTTTT. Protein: CSALYSANTGELFF.

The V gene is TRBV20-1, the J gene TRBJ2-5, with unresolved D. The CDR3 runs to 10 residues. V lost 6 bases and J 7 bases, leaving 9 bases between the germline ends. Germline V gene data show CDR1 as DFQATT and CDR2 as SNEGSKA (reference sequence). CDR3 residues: CSAQHGTQYF. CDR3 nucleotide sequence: TGCAGTGCGCAACATGGGACCCAGTACTTC.

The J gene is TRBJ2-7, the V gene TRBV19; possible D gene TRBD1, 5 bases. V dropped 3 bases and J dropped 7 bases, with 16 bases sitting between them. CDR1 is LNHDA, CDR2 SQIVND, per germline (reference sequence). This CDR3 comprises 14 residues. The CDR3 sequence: CASSISRGQGEQYF. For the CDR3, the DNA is TGTGCCAGTAGTATCTCTCGCGGCCAGGGAGAGCAGTACTTC.

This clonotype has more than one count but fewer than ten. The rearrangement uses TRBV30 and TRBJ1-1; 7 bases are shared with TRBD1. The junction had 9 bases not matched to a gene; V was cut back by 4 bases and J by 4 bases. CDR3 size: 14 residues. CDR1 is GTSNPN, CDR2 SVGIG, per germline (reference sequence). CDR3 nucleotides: TGTGCCTGGATTACGACAGGGATGGGCACTGAAGCTTTCTTT. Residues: CAWITTGMGTEAFF.